A single T cell receptor (beta chain) is shown here with its context. TCRdb fed the 5' RACE reads into MiXCR, producing one record per CDR3 protein. The table records about 580,000 distinct CDR3 sequences, around 17% of them present only once. The V gene's germline CDR1 is LGHNA and CDR2 YNFKEQ. This CDR3 contains 15 residues. Trimming took 0 bases from V and 8 from J; bases not matched to a gene: 9. This entry belongs to a study of T cells after yellow fever vaccination. The chain links TRBV4-2 to TRBJ1-1, with 7 bases matching TRBD1. The source was PBMCs, collected less than 6 days after the first yellow fever vaccination. The receptor comes from a man aged 18 to 29 who received the YFV17D yellow fever vaccine. The CDR3 spells CASSQEEGAGGEAFF. The CDR3 DNA is TGTGCCAGCAGCCAAGAGGAGGGGGCCGGGGGGGAAGCTTTCTTT.